The text below deals with one T cell receptor (beta chain). The data derive from a study of blood T cell repertoires in COVID-19. Study-wide background: PBMCs, B-cell-depleted T cells, or T cells provided the cDNA or gDNA that made up the material.

As processed by the authors: Amplified reference gene primers provided the basis for estimating nucleated cell counts. TCRdb keeps only in-frame clones here, not all; method: immunoSEQ multiplex PCR. V and J calls and clone size come straight from that table; D and trimming were deduced from the DNA. The table records about 140,000 clones, approximately 84% of them present only once. The V and J ends lost 1 base and 7 bases respectively, with 20 bases between them. Germline CDR1 is SEHNR and CDR2 is FQNEAQ (reference sequence). This CDR3 spans 16 amino acids. The clonotype comes from a human donor in a cohort sampled during active COVID-19. V is TRBV7-9 and J is TRBJ2-7, with D possibly being TRBD1 (5 bases). Sequencing used peripheral blood. The CDR3 sequence is CASSLERARGTREQYF. DNA for the CDR3: TGTGCCAGCAGCTTAGAACGGGCAAGGGGAACGAGAGAGCAGTACTTC.